This T cell receptor beta chain originates from a study of blood T cell repertoires in COVID-19. Generated by immunoSEQ multiplex PCR, the TCRdb table keeps only in-frame clones and is missing some. Found here are approximately 80,000 clones, about four fifths of them singletons; the top ten hold approximately 2.3%. The CDR3 covers 12 residues. CDR1 SEHNR and CDR2 FQNEAQ come from the germline V gene (reference sequence). V was clipped by 5 bases and J by 2 bases, with 6 bases between them. This clonotype was obtained from a woman in her 70s with acute or convalescent COVID-19. This chain links TRBV7-9 with TRBJ1-1; D remains ambiguous. Sequencing was carried out using peripheral blood. CDR3 loop: CASSRLNTEAFF. The DNA for the CDR3 is TGTGCCAGCAGCCGACTTAACACTGAAGCTTTCTTT.